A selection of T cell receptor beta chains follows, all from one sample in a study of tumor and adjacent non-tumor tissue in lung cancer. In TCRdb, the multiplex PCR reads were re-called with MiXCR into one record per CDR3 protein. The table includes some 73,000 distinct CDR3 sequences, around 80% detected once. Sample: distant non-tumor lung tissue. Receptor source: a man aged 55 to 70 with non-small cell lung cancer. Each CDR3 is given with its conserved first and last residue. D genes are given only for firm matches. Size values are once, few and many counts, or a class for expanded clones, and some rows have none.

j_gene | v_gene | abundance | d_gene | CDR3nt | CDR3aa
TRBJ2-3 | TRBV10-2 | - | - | TGCGCCACCACTCAGTTCACAGATACGCAGTATTTT | CATTQFTDTQYF
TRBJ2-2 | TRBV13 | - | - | TGTGCCAGCAGCTTAGCCGGCAGCGCCGTCGGAGAGCTGTTTTTT | CASSLAGSAVGELFF
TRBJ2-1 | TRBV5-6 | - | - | TGTGCCAGCATCCCCTGGGGGCGCTTAACGCGTAATGAGCAGCTCTTC | CASIPWGRLTRNEQLF
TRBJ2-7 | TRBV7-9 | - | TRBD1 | TGTGCCAGCAGCTCCCGGACAGGGGGATCCGAGCAGTACTTC | CASSSRTGGSEQYF
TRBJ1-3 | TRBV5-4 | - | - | TGTGCCAGTAGTTTGGTAGGGGCGCGAGACACCATATATTTT | CASSLVGARDTIYF
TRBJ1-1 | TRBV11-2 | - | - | - | CTSSIVGRGTKAIF
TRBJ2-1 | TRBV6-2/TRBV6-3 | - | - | TGCGCCAGCACCGACCGGACATCCCGCAATGACCAGTTCTTC | CASTDRTSRNDQFF
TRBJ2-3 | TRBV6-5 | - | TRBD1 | TGTGCCGGCAGTCTGACAGGGACAGGGACAGATATGCAGTATTTT | CAGSLTGTGTDMQYF
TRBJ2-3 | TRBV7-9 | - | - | TGTGCCAGCAGCCTTATGGCCGAAAGCACAGATACGCAGTATTTT | CASSLMAESTDTQYF
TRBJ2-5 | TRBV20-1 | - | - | TGCAGTGCTAGAGGGGACTGGGATACCCAGTACTTC | CSARGDWDTQYF
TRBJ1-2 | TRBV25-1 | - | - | TGTGCCAGCAGTCAAGGGGCCGGAATATATGGCTACACCTTC | CASSQGAGIYGYTF
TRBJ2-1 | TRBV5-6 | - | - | TGCGCCAACATCCCCTGGGGGCGCTTAAGGCGTAATGAGCAGTTCTTC | CANIPWGRLRRNEQFF
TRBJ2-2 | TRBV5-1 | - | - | TGCGCCAGCAGCGAAAACTCCGTGACATCGAACACCCGGGAGCTGTTTTTT | CASSENSVTSNTRELFF
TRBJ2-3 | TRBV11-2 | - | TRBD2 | TGTGCCAGCAGCTTTTTCCTAGCGGTGACAGATACCCAATATTTT | CASSFFLAVTDTQYF
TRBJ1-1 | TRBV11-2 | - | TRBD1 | TGTACCAGCATCTTGACAGGGAGAGGGACTGAAGTTTTCTTT | CTSILTGRGTEVFF
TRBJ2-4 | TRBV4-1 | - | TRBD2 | TGCGCCAGCAGCCAAGATGGGCTAGCGGGGGGTCGCGTCATTCAGTACTTC | CASSQDGLAGGRVIQYF
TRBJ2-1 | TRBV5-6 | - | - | TGTGCCAGCAGTCCGGATAGGGGAGAAGTCTACAATGAGCAGTTCTTC | CASSPDRGEVYNEQFF
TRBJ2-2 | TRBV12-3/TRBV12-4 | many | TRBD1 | TGTGCCAGCAGTTTAAGGGACAGTTACACCGGGGAGCTGTTTTTT | CASSLRDSYTGELFF
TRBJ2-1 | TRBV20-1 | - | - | TGCGGTGCTGACTCAGCAGGGGGGCCGCGGAATGAGCAGTTCTTC | CGADSAGGPRNEQFF
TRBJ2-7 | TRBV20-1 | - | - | TGCAGTGCTAGAGAGAACATCTGCGAGCAGTACTTC | CSARENICEQYF
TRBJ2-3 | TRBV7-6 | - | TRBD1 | TGTTCCAGTAGCCCAAGACAGGGGGGGAGCACAGATACGCAGTATTTT | CSSSPRQGGSTDTQYF
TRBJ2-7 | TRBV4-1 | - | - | TGCGCCTGCATCCCCGTCGACAGGCTCGTCGAGCAGTACTTC | CACIPVDRLVEQYF
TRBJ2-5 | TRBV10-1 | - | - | TGCGCCAGCAGCCCTCACGTAGGAGAGGCCCAGTACTTC | CASSPHVGEAQYF
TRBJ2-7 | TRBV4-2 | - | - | TGTGCCAGCAGCCTTACTCGGACAAGCGGATCCTACGAGCACTACTTC | CASSLTRTSGSYEHYF
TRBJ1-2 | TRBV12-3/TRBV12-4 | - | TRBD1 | TGTGCCAACAGCACACCTGGACAGGGGGACTACACCTTC | CANSTPGQGDYTF
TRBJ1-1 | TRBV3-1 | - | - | TGTGCCAGCAGCCACAGGAGAACTGAAGCTTTCTTT | CASSHRRTEAFF
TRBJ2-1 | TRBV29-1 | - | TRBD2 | TGCAGCGTTGATGGGACTAACGCTAATGAGCAGTTCTTC | CSVDGTNANEQFF
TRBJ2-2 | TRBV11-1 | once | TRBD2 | TGTGCCGACAGCCCTTGGGCTAGCGGGTCCGGGGAGCTGTTTTTT | CADSPWASGSGELFF
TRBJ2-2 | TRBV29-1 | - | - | TGCAGCGTTGACACACAAGGAAACACCGGGGAACTGTTTTTT | CSVDTQGNTGELFF
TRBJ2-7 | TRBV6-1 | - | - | TGTGCCAGCAATCGGAACTACGAGCAGTACTTC | CASNRNYEQYF
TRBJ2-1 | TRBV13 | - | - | TGTGCCAGCAGTCGATCGTGGAGCTCCTACAGTGAGCAGTTCTTC | CASSRSWSSYSEQFF
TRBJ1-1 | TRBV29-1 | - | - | TGCAGCATTGAAGGGAGTTTCAATACTGAAGCTTTCTTT | CSIEGSFNTEAFF
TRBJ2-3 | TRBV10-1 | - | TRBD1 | TGCGCCAGCAGTGAGTCCCCTTTCAGGGGGCTGGAAGATACGCAGTATTTT | CASSESPFRGLEDTQYF
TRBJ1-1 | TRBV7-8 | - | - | TGTGCCAGCACCCCGATGGGGTTGAACATTGAAACTATCTTT | CASTPMGLNIETIF
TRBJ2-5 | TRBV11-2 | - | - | TGTGTCAGCAGCTTTACATGGGAAGAGACCCAATACTTC | CVSSFTWEETQYF
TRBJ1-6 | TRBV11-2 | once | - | TGTGTCAGCAGCTTAGAAACGGGGGGCTTTTCACCCCTCCTCTTT | CVSSLETGGFSPLLF
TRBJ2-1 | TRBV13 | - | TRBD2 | TGTGCCAGCAGAGGACTAGTGGGAGTTGACGAGCACTTGTTC | CASRGLVGVDEHLF
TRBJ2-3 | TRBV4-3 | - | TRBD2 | TGCGCCAACAGCCAGGTTGGACTAGGCGGGAGTTTCGATACGCAGTCTTTT | CANSQVGLGGSFDTQSF
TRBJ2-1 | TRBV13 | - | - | TGTGCCAGCAACCGATCGTGGAGCTCCTACGATGAGCAGTTCTTC | CASNRSWSSYDEQFF
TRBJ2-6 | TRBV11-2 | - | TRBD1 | TGCGCCAGCAGCTCACCAAACAGGGGTCGCGTTTCATCTGGGGCCAACGTCCTGACTTTC | CASSSPNRGRVSSGANVLTF
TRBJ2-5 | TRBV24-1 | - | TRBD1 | TGTGCCACCAGTGATAGGGACAGCAGAGCAGGTATAGAGACCCAGTACTTC | CATSDRDSRAGIETQYF
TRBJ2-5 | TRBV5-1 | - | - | TGCGCTAGCAGCTTGAGACAACCGGTAAGCCAGTACTTC | CASSLRQPVSQYF
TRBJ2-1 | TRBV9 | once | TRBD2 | TGTGCCAGCAGTGTCTCCCCGGGACTAGATAATGAGCAGTTCTTC | CASSVSPGLDNEQFF
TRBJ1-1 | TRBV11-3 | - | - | TGTGCCAGCAGCTCGCAGGAACGGCAGACAGAAGCTTTCTTT | CASSSQERQTEAFF
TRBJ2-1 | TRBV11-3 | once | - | TGTGCCAGCAACGACGACAAAGAATCCTACAATGTGCAGTTCTTC | CASNDDKESYNVQFF
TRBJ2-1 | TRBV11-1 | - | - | TGTGCCAGCAGCTTGGTTCGTGGACAGACCTACAATGAGCAGTTCTTC | CASSLVRGQTYNEQFF
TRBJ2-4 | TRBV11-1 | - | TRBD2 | TGTGCCAACAGCCAGTCTAGCGGGAGGGCCAAAAACATTCAGTACTTC | CANSQSSGRAKNIQYF
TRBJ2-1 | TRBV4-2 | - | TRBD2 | TGTGCCAGCCACCAAGAAGCTAGCGGGGGGGCTGGTGAGCAGTTCTTC | CASHQEASGGAGEQFF
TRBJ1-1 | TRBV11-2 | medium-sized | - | TGTGCCAGCAGCTTATTGTCCCGGGGGGACACTGAAGCTTTCTTT | CASSLLSRGDTEAFF
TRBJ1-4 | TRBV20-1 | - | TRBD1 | TGCGGTGCTAGAGGGGCGGAACAGGGGACCTTTCTTGAAAAACTGTTTTTT | CGARGAEQGTFLEKLFF
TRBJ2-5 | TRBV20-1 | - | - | TGCAGTGTTAAGGAACAGTGGCTGGAGACCCAGTACTTC | CSVKEQWLETQYF
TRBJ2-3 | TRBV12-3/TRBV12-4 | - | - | TGTACCAGCACCCCCGTTAACACGGATACGCAGTGTTTT | CTSTPVNTDTQCF
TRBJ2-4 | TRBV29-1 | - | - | TGCAGCGTTCTTCGTCAGATCTTAGCCAAAAACATTCAGTACTTC | CSVLRQILAKNIQYF